Sequencing of this T cell receptor beta chain was carried out in a study of response to subunit inactivated influenza vaccine. The CDR3 runs 14 residues. Per germline, CDR1 DFQATT and CDR2 SNEGSKA (reference sequence). With V trimmed by 5 bases and J by 5 bases, 5 bases remained unmatched. Via MiXCR, TCRdb re-called the RT-PCR reads, giving one row per CDR3 protein. The data show hundreds of thousands of distinct CDR3 sequences, less than 20% seen once. This clonotype has a handful of counts. Its antigen remains unknown. Overall study findings and caveats: Authors suggested seasonal influenza vaccinations each recruit few new T cells.

This specimen consisted of PBMCs from blood, obtained roughly 12 days after vaccination. The chain joins TRBV20-1 to TRBJ2-7; TRBD2 aligns across 14 bases. The sequence came from a man aged 50 to 60 who received an inactivated influenza vaccine. The CDR3 loop reads CSARGLAGANEQYF. The CDR3 DNA reads TGCAGTGCTCGGGGACTAGCGGGAGCTAACGAGCAGTACTTC.